This T cell receptor beta chain was identified during a study of human T cells and chemical hapten exposure. Each CDR3 protein gets one entry after TCRdb re-called the RACE reads with MiXCR. Counted here are around 67,000 distinct CDR3 sequences, 8.5% to 9% occurring once; the ten biggest clones make up approximately 3.4%. This clonotype was observed a few times. Antigen unknown. Time point: patch test 2, 6 weeks after DPC sensitization. Treatment specified: therapeutic diphenylcyclopropenone sensitization with weekly scalp DPC. Donation of samples came from alopecia patients who were 18 to 70 years old and suitable for DPC. Blood, whole and unfractionated, served as the source for total RNA extraction. Study-level results: Controls formed significantly fewer large CDR3 similarity clusters than expanded TCRs did. Donors, who had alopecia, may show an immune response that differs from healthy people's.

CDR3 length equals 14 residues. The trim removed 4 bases at V and 5 bases at J, leaving 5 bases unmatched. The germline V gene has CDR1 SGHNT and CDR2 YYREEE (reference sequence). The receptor comes from a woman between 45 and 60 years old with alopecia areata. Some clones in this sample may be carry-over from other donors' samples. Material: whole blood, obtained in connection with sensitization to the hapten diphenylcyclopropenone (DPC). The chain is built from TRBV5-4 and TRBJ2-1, with 8 bases that match TRBD2. CDR3 coding DNA: TGTGCCAGCAGCAAACTAGCGGCCGACAATGAGCAGTTCTTC. The encoded protein is CASSKLAADNEQFF.